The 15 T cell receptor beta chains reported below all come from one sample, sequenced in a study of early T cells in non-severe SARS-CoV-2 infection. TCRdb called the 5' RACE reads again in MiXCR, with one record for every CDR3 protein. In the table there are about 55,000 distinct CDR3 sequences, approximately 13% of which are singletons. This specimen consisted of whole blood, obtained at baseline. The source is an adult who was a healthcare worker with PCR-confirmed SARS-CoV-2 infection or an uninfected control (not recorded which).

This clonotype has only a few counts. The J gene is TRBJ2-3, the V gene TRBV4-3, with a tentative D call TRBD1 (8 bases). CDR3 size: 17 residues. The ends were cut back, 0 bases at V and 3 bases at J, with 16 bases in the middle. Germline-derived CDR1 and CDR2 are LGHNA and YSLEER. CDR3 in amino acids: CASSQDTGGGPTDTQYF. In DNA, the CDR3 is TGCGCCAGCAGCCAAGATACAGGGGGAGGGCCGACAGATACGCAGTATTTT.

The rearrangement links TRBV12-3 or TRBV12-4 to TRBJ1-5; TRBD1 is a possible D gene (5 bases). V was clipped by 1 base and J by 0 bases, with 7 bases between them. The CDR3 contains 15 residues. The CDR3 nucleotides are TGTGCCAGCAGTTTAGGACAGCTTAGCAATCAGCCCCAGCATTTT. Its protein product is CASSLGQLSNQPQHF.

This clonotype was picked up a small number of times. This chain's CDR3 is CASRNLRGGRPGANVLTF. The CDR3 DNA reads as TGTGCCAGCAGAAACCTCCGGGGCGGGAGACCAGGGGCCAACGTCCTGACTTTC. The V and J genes are TRBV21-1 and TRBJ2-6; the D segment call TRBD2 is taken from the table without a DNA check. TRBV21-1 is flagged as a pseudogene. The length of the CDR3 is 18 residues.

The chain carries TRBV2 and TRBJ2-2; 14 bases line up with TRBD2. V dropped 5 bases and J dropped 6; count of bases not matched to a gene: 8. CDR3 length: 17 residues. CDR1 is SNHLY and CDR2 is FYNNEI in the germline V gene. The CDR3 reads CASSPRTSGRKAGELFF. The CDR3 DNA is TGTGCCAGCAGTCCGCGGACTAGCGGGAGGAAGGCCGGGGAGCTGTTTTTT.

The CDR3: CAWIRGGGNEKLFF. CDR3 sequence (DNA): TGTGCCTGGATAAGGGGCGGAGGGAATGAAAAACTGTTTTTT. This chain joins TRBV30 and TRBJ1-4; D perhaps matches TRBD1 (5 bases). Deletions cut 4 bases from V and 5 bases from J, with 14 bases between. Germline CDR1 reads GTSNPN; CDR2 reads SVGIG (reference sequence). This CDR3 spans 14 amino acids.

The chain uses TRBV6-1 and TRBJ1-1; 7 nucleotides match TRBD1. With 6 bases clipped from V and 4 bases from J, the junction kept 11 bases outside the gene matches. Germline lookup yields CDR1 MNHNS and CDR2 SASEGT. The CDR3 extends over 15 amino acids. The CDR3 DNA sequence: TGTGCCAGCAGGAGGGGGGCAGGGGGAGCCACTGAAGCTTTCTTT. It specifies CASRRGAGGATEAFF.

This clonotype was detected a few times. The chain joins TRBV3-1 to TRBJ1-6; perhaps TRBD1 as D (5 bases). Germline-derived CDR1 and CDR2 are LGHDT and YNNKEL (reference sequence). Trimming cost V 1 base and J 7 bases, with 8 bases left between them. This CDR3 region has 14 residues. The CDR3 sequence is CASSQGQSNSPLHF. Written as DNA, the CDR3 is TGTGCCAGCAGCCAAGGACAGTCAAATTCACCCCTCCACTTT.

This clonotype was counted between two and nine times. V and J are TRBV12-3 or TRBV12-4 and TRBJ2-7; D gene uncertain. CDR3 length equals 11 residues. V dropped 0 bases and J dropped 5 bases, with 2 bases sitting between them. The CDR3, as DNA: TGTGCCAGCAGTTTAGCCAACGAGCAGTACTTC. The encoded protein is CASSLANEQYF.

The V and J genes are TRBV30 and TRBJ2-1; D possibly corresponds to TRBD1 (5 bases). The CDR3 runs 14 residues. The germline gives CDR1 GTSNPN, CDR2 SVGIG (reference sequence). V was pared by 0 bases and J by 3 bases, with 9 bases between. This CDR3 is CAWSVRQNYNEQFF. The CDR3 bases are TGTGCCTGGAGTGTAAGACAGAACTACAATGAGCAGTTCTTC.

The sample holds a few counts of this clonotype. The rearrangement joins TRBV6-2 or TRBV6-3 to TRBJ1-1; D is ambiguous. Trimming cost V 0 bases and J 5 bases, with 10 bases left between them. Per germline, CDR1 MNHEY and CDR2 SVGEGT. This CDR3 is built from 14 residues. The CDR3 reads CASSYSGRYTEAFF. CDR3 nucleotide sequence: TGTGCCAGCAGTTACTCCGGCCGGTATACTGAAGCTTTCTTT.

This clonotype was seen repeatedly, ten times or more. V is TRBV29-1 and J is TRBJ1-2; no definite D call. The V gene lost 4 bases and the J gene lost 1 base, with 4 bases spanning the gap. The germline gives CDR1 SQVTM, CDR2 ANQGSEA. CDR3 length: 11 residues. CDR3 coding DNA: TGCAGCGTTGCTGATAACTATGGCTACACCTTC. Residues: CSVADNYGYTF.

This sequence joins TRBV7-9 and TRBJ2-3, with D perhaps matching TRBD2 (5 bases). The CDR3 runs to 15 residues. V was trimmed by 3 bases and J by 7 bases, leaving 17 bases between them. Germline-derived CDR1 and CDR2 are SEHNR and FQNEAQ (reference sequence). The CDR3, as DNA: TGTGCCAGCAGCTTGGGATTCGGGATAGCAAATACGCAGTATTTT. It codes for CASSLGFGIANTQYF.

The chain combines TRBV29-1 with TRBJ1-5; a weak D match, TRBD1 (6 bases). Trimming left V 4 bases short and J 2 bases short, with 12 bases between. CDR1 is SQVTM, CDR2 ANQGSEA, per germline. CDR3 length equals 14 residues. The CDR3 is CSVVPGGGNQPQHF. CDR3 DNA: TGCAGCGTTGTGCCGGGGGGCGGCAATCAGCCCCAGCATTTT.

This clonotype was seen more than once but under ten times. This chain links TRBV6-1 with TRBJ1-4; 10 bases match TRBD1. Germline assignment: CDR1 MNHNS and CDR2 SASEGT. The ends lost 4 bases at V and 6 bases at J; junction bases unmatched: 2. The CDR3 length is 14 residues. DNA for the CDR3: TGTGCCAGCAGTGTGACAGGGGGCGATGAAAAACTGTTTTTT. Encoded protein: CASSVTGGDEKLFF.

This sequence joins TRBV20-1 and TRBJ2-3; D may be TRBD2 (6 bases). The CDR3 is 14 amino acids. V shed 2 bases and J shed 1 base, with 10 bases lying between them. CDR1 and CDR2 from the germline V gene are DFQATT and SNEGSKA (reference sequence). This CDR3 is CSARRDSRTDTQYF. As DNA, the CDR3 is TGCAGTGCTAGAAGGGACTCCCGCACAGATACGCAGTATTTT.